The 4 T cell receptor beta chains presented below share a single source sample, sequenced in a study of blood T cell repertoires in COVID-19. Assay: immunoSEQ multiplex PCR; the TCRdb copy retains only in-frame clones and omits some. The sample has about 360,000 clones, 70% to 90% seen once. The sequenced material came from peripheral blood. These receptors all come from a human donor in a cohort sampled during active COVID-19.

This chain uses TRBV9 with TRBJ2-3; TRBD2 matches 9 bases. The germline CDR1 and CDR2 sequences are SGDLS and YYNGEE. The CDR3 has 15 amino acids. The V segment lost 3 bases and the J segment 0 bases; nucleotides outside the gene matches: 2. The CDR3 is CASSATSGSTDTQYF. The CDR3 DNA is TGTGCCAGCAGCGCCACTAGCGGGAGCACAGATACGCAGTATTTT.

The chain couples TRBV12-3 or TRBV12-4 to TRBJ1-5; no clear D. The ends were cut back, 4 bases at V and 7 bases at J, with 8 bases in the middle. The CDR3 covers 12 residues. The CDR3 DNA follows: TGTGCCAGCAGTTCTCCCGGGCAGCCCCAGCATTTT. This codes for CASSSPGQPQHF.

The chain carries TRBV5-1 and TRBJ1-2; possible D gene TRBD1, 6 bases. Germline V gives CDR1 SGHRS, CDR2 YFSETQ. Trimming took 4 bases from V and 3 from J, leaving 16 bases between them. The CDR3 totals 15 residues. CDR3: CASSPEEGGYYGYTF. CDR3 nucleotide sequence: TGCGCCAGCAGCCCCGAGGAGGGGGGGTACTATGGCTACACCTTC.

This clone has a single count. The rearrangement links TRBV28 to TRBJ2-5; 7 bases map to TRBD2. The CDR3 is 14 residues long. The ends lost 4 bases at V and 4 bases at J; junction bases unmatched: 6. The germline V gene encodes CDR1 MDHEN and CDR2 SYDVKM. The CDR3 sequence: CASSSREGIETQYF. CDR3 nucleotides: TGTGCCAGCAGTTCCAGGGAGGGGATAGAGACCCAGTACTTC.